Relative to its sample, the clone carrying this T cell receptor beta chain is medium-sized. Its target is not known. Study-level results: In terms of TCR gene usage, tumor memory CD4+ T cells clustered together with blood and lymph node memory CD4+ cells, as well as with lymph node naive CD4+ cells. Tumor Treg TCRs overlapped most with tumor naive CD4+ cells.

TRBV12-4/TRBJ1-2 clonotypes were amplified with adaptor-ligated barcode primers. Each CDR3 protein gets one entry after TCRdb re-called the multiplex PCR reads with MiXCR. The sample lists about 1,000 distinct CDR3 sequences, approximately 5.6% seen once, with roughly 7% in the top ten. Naive CD4+ T cells were purified with Tregs depleted by CD25. This CDR3 spans 15 amino acids. Trimming shortened V by 2 bases and J by 8 bases, and 18 bases separated the two germline ends. Sequencing was performed on naive CD4+ T cells sorted from blood. Stated subset: naive CD4+ T cells, CD4+CD45RA+CD25-. The chain is built from TRBV12-3 or TRBV12-4 and TRBJ1-2, with D uncertain. The origin of this receptor is a female donor with breast cancer. The CDR3 DNA sequence: TGTGCCAGCAGTTTAAATATCTTGATCGGACGGGGCTACACCTTC. Its protein is CASSLNILIGRGYTF.